This TCR beta chain was retrieved from a study of metastatic and nonmetastatic thyroid tumors. Study-wide context: The study looked at repertoires side by side in blood and in tumor or nodule tissue from malignant and benign thyroid patients.

The CDR3 spans 18 residues. V lost 4 bases, J lost 3 bases, and 15 bases stayed unmatched. Germline assignment: CDR1 MGHRA and CDR2 YSYEKL. This clone was recorded at least ten times. Its antigen is unknown. Findings and limits, study-wide: Compared with benign nodules, malignant thyroid tumors were reported to have significantly higher TCR beta diversity in both blood and tumor.

There were no patients who had received any treatment before thyroid surgery. In the authors' workflow: Researchers built a distant-metastasis classifier for papillary thyroid cancer that drew on CDR3 differences across clinicopathological groups. TCRdb ran MiXCR on the PCR reads. It is TCRdb's table, rather than the study itself, that gives the V and J calls and clone size. The table lists about 15,000 clones, around 28% of them singletons. J is TRBJ1-2 and V is TRBV4-1; 9 nucleotides align to TRBD1. The material sequenced was tumor tissue. This sequence was found in a male donor with papillary thyroid cancer or a benign thyroid nodule (not recorded which). Some clones in this sample may be carry-over from other donors' samples. CDR3 bases: TGCGCCAGCAGCCTCTACAATACGGACAGGGGCTTTCACTATGGCTACACCTTC. Residues: CASSLYNTDRGFHYGYTF.